This entry concerns a single T cell receptor beta chain. The antigen remains unidentified. The entry originates in a study of T cell responses to AZD1222 COVID-19 vaccine. Study summary: Second doses were pooled across both intervals (about 4 or about 12 weeks).

The CDR3 contains 17 residues. Deletions cut 2 bases from V and 5 bases from J, with 21 bases between. Germline-derived CDR1 and CDR2 are LGHNA and YNFKEQ. Clones were read by immunoSEQ multiplex PCR, and TCRdb kept only the in-frame ones, dropping some. The sample comprises about 120,000 clones, 65% to 90% of which are singletons, and more than 6.5% rests with the top ten. Study outcomes and limitations: There were repertoire samples only from the period after the peak T cell response. Clonal diversity may have been underestimated in mostly white British donors. Unmutated variant regions are reportedly targeted by nearly half of spike-specific TCRs.

This material consisted of peripheral blood, taken on day 0 of AZD1222 vaccination. This clonotype was obtained from an adult in good health. The chain combines TRBV4-2 with TRBJ1-2; D may be TRBD1 (6 bases). The CDR3 coding sequence is TGTGCCAGCAGCCAAACAATTTCGGGACAAGGACGTTATGGCTACACCTTC. Its translation: CASSQTISGQGRYGYTF.